This T cell receptor beta chain was retrieved from a study of T cells after yellow fever vaccination. Findings of the study overall: Weaker in magnitude, the secondary response showed a faster peak on day 5 versus 15.

CDR3 length equals 19 residues. The germline CDR1 and CDR2 sequences are MGHRA and YSYEKL. V was shortened by 0 bases and J by 0 bases, with 19 bases between the two germline ends. By 5'RACE template switching, TCR cDNA was produced, with a universal primer site and UMIs added in the process. TCRdb reanalysed the 5' RACE reads using MiXCR and keeps one entry per CDR3 protein. The table records under 200,000 distinct CDR3 sequences, roughly 9.6% of them present only once. This clonotype was detected only a few times. What it binds is not known. The gene calls are TRBV4-1 and TRBJ2-3; possible D gene TRBD2, 6 bases. The sample was CD8+ T cells sorted from PBMCs, taken 15 days after the yellow fever booster vaccination. The receptor was isolated from a man aged 18 to 35 who received the YFV17D yellow fever vaccine. The CDR3 protein is CASSQEGRVIGTSTDTQYF. The CDR3 DNA sequence: TGCGCCAGCAGCCAAGAAGGCAGGGTGATTGGGACTAGCACAGATACGCAGTATTTT.